The 8 T cell receptor beta chains below were found in one sample sequenced in a study of blood T cells in healthy people across ages. Primed by a sample-barcoded 5' primer and a J-beta primer mix, a second PCR proceeded for 7 to 11 cycles. A single record per CDR3 protein comes from TCRdb applying MiXCR to the 5' RACE reads. The repertoire holds roughly 1,300,000 distinct CDR3 sequences, 59% seen once, with over 6.5% in the top ten. The sequenced sample was blood. These TCRs come from a man aged 18 to 29 in good health.

The rearrangement uses TRBV5-4 and TRBJ2-5; a weak D match, TRBD1 (5 bases). CDR1 SGHNT and CDR2 YYREEE come from the germline V gene (reference sequence). This CDR3 region has 16 residues. V dropped 4 bases and J dropped 3 bases, with 19 bases sitting between them. The DNA for the CDR3 is TGTGCCAGCAGCGACCCCCTGGGGCCCCGGGAAGAGACCCAGTACTTC. This gives the protein CASSDPLGPREETQYF. The whole variable domain, filled in from reference TRBV5-4 and TRBJ2-5, reads ETGVTQSPTHLIKTRGQQVTLRCSSQSGHNTVSWYQQALGQGPQFIFQYYREEENGRGNFPPRFSGLQFPNYSSELNVNALELDDSALYLCASSDPLGPREETQYFGPGTRLLVL.

The chain couples TRBV7-2 to TRBJ2-7, with a tentative D call TRBD2 (5 bases). TRBJ2-5 explains the end of the DNA better; the J call may be wrong. Germline CDR1 is SGHTA and CDR2 is FQGNSA. The CDR3 contains 15 residues. CDR3 coding DNA: TGTGCCAGCAGCTTACTCCGGGGATTTGGGGAGACCCAGTACTTC. Protein product: CASSLLRGFGETQYF.

The rearrangement links TRBV12-5 to TRBJ2-5; TRBD2 is a possible D gene (6 bases). V was clipped by 4 bases and J by 0 bases, with 9 bases between them. Looked up from germline, CDR1 is LGHNT and CDR2 is FRNRAP. CDR3 length equals 14 residues. The chain's CDR3 is CASGSRDYQETQYF. The CDR3 DNA reads as TGTGCTAGTGGTTCCCGGGACTACCAAGAGACCCAGTACTTC.

V and J are TRBV29-1 and TRBJ1-2; perhaps TRBD1 as D (5 bases). The germline gives CDR1 SQVTM, CDR2 ANQGSEA. The V end lost 3 bases, the J end lost 8 bases, and 16 bases lay between the germline ends. CDR3 size: 13 residues. The CDR3 reads CSVDPRPRDGYTF. CDR3 nucleotides: TGCAGCGTTGATCCCCGCCCCAGGGACGGCTACACCTTC.

Here the CDR3 DNA reads TGCAGTGCTCCGGGACAGGGTGACTATGGCTACACCTTC. Translated, it gives CSAPGQGDYGYTF. The chain uses TRBV20-1 and TRBJ1-2; 9 nucleotides match TRBD1. CDR1 and CDR2 (germline): DFQATT, SNEGSKA (reference sequence). This CDR3 is built from 13 residues. The J segment lost 3 bases and the V segment lost 5 bases, leaving 4 bases of the junction unmatched.

This chain uses TRBV5-6 with TRBJ2-5; 9 nucleotides agree with TRBD1. The J call may be wrong; the DNA end is better matched by TRBJ2-7. This CDR3 is built from 18 residues. Germline CDR1 and CDR2: SGHDT and YYEEEE. CDR3 nucleotide sequence: TGTGCCAGCAGCTCAACCGGGACAGGGAAAATAACCTCCTACGAGCAGTACTTC. This gives the protein CASSSTGTGKITSYEQYF.

The chain couples TRBV5-1 to TRBJ2-3; 10 bases line up with TRBD2. This CDR3 has 16 residues. The germline gives CDR1 SGHRS, CDR2 YFSETQ. Losses at the gene ends were 4 bases for V and 1 base for J; bases not matched to a gene: 6. CDR3 DNA: TGCGCCAGCAGCCCCGCCGGGACTAGCGGCACAGATACGCAGTATTTT. This sequence encodes CASSPAGTSGTDTQYF.

The chain recombines TRBV11-2 with TRBJ1-1; no reliable D call. With 5 bases removed from V and 6 bases from J, the gap between germline ends came to 13 bases. This CDR3 region has 13 residues. Germline V gene lookup returns CDR1 SGHAT and CDR2 FQNNGV. The CDR3 loop reads CASSALSLSEAFF. CDR3 DNA: TGTGCCAGCAGCGCGCTCTCCCTTTCTGAAGCTTTCTTT.